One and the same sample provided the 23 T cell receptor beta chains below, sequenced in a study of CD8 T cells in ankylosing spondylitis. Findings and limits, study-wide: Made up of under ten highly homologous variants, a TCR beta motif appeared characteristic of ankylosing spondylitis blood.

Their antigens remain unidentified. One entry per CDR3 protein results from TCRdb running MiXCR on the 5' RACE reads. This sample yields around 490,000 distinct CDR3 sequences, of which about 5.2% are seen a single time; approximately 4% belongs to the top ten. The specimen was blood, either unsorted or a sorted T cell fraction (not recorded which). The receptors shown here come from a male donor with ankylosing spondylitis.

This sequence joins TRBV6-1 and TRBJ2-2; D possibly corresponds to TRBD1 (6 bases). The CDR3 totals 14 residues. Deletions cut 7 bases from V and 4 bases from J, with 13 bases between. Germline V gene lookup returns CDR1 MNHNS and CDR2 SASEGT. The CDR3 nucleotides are TGTGCCAGCACCCCAAGGGGGAGCACCGGGGAGCTGTTTTTT. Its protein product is CASTPRGSTGELFF.

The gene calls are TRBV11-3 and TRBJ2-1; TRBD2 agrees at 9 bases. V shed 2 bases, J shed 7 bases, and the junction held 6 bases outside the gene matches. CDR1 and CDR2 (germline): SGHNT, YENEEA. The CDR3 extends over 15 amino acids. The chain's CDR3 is CASSLLSGRRNEQFF. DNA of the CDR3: TGTGCCAGCAGCTTACTCAGCGGGAGGCGGAATGAGCAGTTCTTC.

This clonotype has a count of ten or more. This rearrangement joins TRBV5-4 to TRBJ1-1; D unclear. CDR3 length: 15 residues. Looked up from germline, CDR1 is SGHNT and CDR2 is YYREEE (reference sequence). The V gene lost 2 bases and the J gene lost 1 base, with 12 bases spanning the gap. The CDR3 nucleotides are TGTGCCAGCAGCTTCCAACCCGCCGAGAACACTGAAGCTTTCTTT. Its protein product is CASSFQPAENTEAFF.

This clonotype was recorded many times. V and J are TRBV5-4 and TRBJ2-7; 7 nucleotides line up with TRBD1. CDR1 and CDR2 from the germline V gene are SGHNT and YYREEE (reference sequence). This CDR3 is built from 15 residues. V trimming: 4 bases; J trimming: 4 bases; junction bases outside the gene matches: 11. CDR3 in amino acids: CASSLVGTEDYEQYF. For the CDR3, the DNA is TGTGCCAGCAGCCTTGTTGGGACAGAAGATTACGAGCAGTACTTC. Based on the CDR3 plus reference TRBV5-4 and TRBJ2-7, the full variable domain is ETGVTQSPTHLIKTRGQQVTLRCSSQSGHNTVSWYQQALGQGPQFIFQYYREEENGRGNFPPRFSGLQFPNYSSELNVNALELDDSALYLCASSLVGTEDYEQYFGPGTRLTVT.

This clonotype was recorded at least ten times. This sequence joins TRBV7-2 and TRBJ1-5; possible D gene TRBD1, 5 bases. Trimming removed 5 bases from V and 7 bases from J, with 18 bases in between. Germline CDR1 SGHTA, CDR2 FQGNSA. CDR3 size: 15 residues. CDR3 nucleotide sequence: TGTGCCAGCAGCCCCCAGAGTTCGGGGCGGCAGCCCCAGCATTTT. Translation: CASSPQSSGRQPQHF.

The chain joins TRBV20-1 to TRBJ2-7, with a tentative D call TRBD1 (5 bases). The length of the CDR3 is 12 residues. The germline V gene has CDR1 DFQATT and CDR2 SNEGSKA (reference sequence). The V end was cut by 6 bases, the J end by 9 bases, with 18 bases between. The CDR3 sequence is CSATDGLGAQYF. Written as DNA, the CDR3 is TGCAGTGCCACTGACGGTCTAGGGGCGCAGTACTTC.

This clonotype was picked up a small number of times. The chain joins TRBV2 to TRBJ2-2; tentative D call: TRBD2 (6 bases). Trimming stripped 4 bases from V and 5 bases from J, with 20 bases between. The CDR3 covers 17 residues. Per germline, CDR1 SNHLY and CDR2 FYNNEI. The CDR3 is CASSVTPWRAGTGELFF. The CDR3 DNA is TGTGCCAGCAGTGTTACCCCTTGGAGGGCCGGGACCGGGGAGCTGTTTTTT.

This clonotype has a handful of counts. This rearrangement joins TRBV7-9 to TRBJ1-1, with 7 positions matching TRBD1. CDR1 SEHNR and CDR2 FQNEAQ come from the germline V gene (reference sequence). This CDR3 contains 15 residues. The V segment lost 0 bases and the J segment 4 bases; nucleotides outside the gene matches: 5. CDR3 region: CASSLAAGGVTEAFF. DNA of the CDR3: TGTGCCAGCAGCTTAGCGGCAGGGGGAGTCACTGAAGCTTTCTTT.

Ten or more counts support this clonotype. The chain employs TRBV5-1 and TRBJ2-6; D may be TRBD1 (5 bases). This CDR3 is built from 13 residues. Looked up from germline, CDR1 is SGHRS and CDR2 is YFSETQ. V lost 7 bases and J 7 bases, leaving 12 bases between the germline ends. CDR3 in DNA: TGCGCCAGCCGGACAAACAATGCCAACGTCCTGACTTTC. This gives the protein CASRTNNANVLTF.

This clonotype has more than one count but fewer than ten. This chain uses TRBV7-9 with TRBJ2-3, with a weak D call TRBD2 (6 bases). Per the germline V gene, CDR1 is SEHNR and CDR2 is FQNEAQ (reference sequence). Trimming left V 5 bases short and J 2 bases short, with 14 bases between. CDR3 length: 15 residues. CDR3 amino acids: CASSPVGGYTDTQYF. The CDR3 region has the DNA TGTGCCAGCAGCCCTGTGGGAGGCTACACAGATACGCAGTATTTT.

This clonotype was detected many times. Written as DNA, the CDR3 is TGTGCCAGCAGCCATTCAACGAGGTATGGCTACACCTTC. This encodes CASSHSTRYGYTF. The chain has TRBV5-6 and TRBJ1-2; D ambiguous. This CDR3 comprises 13 residues. Trimming left V 4 bases short and J 5 bases short, with 12 bases between. Germline assignment: CDR1 SGHDT and CDR2 YYEEEE.

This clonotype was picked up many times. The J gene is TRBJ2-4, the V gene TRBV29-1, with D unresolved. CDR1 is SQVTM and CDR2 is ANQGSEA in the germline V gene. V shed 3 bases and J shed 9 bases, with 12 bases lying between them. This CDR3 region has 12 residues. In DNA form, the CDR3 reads TGCAGCGTTGATACAATGCCAGGCATTCAGTACTTC. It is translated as CSVDTMPGIQYF.

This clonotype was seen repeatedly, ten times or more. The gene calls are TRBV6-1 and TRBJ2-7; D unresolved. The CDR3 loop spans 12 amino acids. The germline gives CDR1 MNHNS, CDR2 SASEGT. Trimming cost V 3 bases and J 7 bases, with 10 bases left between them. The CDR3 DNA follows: TGTGCCAGCAGTGAGCCCTGGGAAGAGCAGTACTTC. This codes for CASSEPWEEQYF.

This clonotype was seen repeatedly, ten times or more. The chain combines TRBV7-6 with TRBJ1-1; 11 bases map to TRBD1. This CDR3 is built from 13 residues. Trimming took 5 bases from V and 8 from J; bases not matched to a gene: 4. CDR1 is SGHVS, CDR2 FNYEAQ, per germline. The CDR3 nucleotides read TGTGCCAGCAGCGATGGGACAGGGGGAGAAGCTTTCTTT. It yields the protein CASSDGTGGEAFF.

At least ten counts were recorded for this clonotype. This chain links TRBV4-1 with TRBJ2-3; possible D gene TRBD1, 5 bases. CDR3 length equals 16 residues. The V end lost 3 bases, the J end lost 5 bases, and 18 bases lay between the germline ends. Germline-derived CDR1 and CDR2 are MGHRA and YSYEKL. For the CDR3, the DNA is TGCGCCAGCAGCCAGGGTCCAGGGATTCGCGGAGATACGCAGTATTTT. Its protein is CASSQGPGIRGDTQYF.

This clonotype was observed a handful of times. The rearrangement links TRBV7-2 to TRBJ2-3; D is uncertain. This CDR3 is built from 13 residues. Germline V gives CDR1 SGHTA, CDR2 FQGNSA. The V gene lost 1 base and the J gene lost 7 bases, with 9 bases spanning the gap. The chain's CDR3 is CASSLEQVYTQYF. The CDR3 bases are TGTGCCAGCAGCTTAGAGCAAGTATATACGCAGTATTTT.

This chain's CDR3 is CASSGEAFSTYEQYF. CDR3 sequence (DNA): TGCGCCAGCAGCGGTGAGGCTTTCTCCACCTACGAGCAGTACTTC. The chain couples TRBV5-1 to TRBJ2-7; the D is unclear. The germline V and J ends were trimmed by 4 bases and 2 bases, with 16 bases remaining between them. There are 15 residues in the CDR3. CDR1 and CDR2 (germline): SGHRS, YFSETQ.

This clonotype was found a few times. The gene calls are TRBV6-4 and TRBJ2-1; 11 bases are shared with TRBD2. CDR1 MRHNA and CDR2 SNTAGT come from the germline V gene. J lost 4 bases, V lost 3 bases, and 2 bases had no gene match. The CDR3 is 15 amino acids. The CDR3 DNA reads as TGTGCCAGCAGTGAACTAGCGGGGGATTACAATGAGCAGTTCTTC. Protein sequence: CASSELAGDYNEQFF.

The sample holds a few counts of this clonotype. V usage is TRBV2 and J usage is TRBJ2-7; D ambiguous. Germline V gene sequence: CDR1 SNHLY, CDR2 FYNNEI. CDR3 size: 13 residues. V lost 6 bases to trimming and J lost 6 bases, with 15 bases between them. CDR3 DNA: TGTGCCAGCAGCGTGACGCGCCTGGGCGAGCAGTACTTC. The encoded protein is CASSVTRLGEQYF.

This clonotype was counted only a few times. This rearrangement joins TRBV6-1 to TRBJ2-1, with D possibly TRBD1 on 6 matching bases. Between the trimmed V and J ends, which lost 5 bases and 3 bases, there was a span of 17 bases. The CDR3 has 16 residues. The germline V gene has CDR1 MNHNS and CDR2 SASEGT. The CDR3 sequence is CASSPDRRLIYNEQFF. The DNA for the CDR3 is TGTGCCAGCAGTCCCGACAGGCGCTTGATCTACAATGAGCAGTTCTTC.

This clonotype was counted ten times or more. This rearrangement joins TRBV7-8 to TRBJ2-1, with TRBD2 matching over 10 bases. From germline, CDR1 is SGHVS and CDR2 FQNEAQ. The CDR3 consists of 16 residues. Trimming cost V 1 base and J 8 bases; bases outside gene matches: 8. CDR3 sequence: CASSLVLAGANDEQFF. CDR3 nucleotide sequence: TGTGCCAGCAGCTTAGTTCTAGCGGGAGCGAACGATGAGCAGTTCTTC.

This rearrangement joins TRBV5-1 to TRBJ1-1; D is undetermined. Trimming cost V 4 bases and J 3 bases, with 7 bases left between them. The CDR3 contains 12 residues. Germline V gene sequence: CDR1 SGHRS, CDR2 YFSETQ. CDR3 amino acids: CASSITDTEAFF. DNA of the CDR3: TGCGCCAGCAGCATTACAGACACTGAAGCTTTCTTT.

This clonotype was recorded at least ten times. The CDR3 nucleotides read TGTGCCAGCAGCCCGTACGTTTCTGGAAACACCATATATTTT. This gives the protein CASSPYVSGNTIYF. This chain uses TRBV7-8 with TRBJ1-3; D call uncertain. Germline CDR1 is SGHVS and CDR2 is FQNEAQ. The CDR3 loop spans 14 amino acids. Trimming pared 5 bases from V and 1 base from J, leaving 9 bases between.